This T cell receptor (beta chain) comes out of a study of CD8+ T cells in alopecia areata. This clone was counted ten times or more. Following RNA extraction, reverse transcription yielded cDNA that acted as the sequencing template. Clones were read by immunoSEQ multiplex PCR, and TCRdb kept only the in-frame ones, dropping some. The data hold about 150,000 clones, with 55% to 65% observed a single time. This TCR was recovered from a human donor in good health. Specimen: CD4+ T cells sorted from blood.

This CDR3 reads CASSLEVNTEAFF. In nucleotides, the CDR3 is TGTGCCAGCAGCTTAGAAGTGAACACTGAAGCTTTCTTT. V usage is TRBV7-9 and J usage is TRBJ1-1, with unresolved D. The V end was cut by 1 base, the J end by 0 bases, with 3 bases between. The CDR3 extends over 13 amino acids. Germline V lookup: CDR1 SEHNR, CDR2 FQNEAQ (reference sequence).